Listed below are T cell receptor beta chains from one sample, sequenced in a study of control samples from healthy donors and cancer patients. TCRdb keeps only in-frame clones here, not all; method: immunoSEQ multiplex PCR. The table records some 170,000 clones, around 94% of them present only once. Source material: PBMCs. The receptors were gathered from a man aged 60 to 69 with colorectal cancer. CDR3s include the opening cysteine and the closing phenylalanine or tryptophan. D genes are given only for firm matches. Expanded clones are given a class, and other clones once, few, many or no size at all.

v_gene,j_gene,abundance,d_gene,CDR3nt,CDR3aa
TRBV24-1,TRBJ2-3,NA,TRBD1,TGTGCCACCAGCCCCTTGGGGACAGGGCACCAAGAAAGCACAGATACGCAGTATTTT,CATSPLGTGHQESTDTQYF
TRBV9,TRBJ2-1,NA,NA,TGTGCCAGCAGCGTAAAAGGGGGGGATTACAATGAGCAGTTCTTC,CASSVKGGDYNEQFF
TRBV3-1/TRBV3-2,TRBJ1-2,NA,NA,TGTGCCAGCAGCCAAGAAGGGGATTGGAGTGGCTACACCTTC,CASSQEGDWSGYTF
TRBV9,TRBJ2-3,NA,TRBD1,TGTGCCAGCAGCGTAGGGACAGGGCGCACAGATACGCAGTATTTT,CASSVGTGRTDTQYF
TRBV27,TRBJ1-5,NA,TRBD1,TGTGCCAGCAGTTTATCCGGAGGGACAGGAGCCGATTATAGCAATCAGCCCCAGCATTTT,CASSLSGGTGADYSNQPQHF
TRBV6-5,TRBJ2-3,NA,NA,TGTGCCAGCAGGGGCAGGGTTAGCACAGATACGCAGTATTTT,CASRGRVSTDTQYF
TRBV11-3,TRBJ2-1,NA,NA,TGTGCCAGCAGCTTAGAGGGGCCTCATGAGCAGTTCTTC,CASSLEGPHEQFF
TRBV11-3,TRBJ2-7,few,NA,TGTGCCAGCAGCAACCGGGACCGTAGCGAGCAGTACTTC,CASSNRDRSEQYF
TRBV4-3,TRBJ2-1,NA,TRBD2,TGCGCCAGCAGCCAAGATGGTCTAGCGGGGGGCCGTGAGCAGTTCTTC,CASSQDGLAGGREQFF
TRBV9,TRBJ1-1,NA,NA,TGTGCCAGCAGCCCCCATTTAGGGAACACTGAAGCTTTCTTT,CASSPHLGNTEAFF
TRBV30,TRBJ2-7,NA,NA,TGTGCCTGGAGTAGGGCCTCCTACGAGCAGTACTTC,CAWSRASYEQYF
TRBV15,TRBJ2-7,NA,NA,TGTGCCACCAGCAGAGATCCGGGCCCTTCCTACGAGCAGTACTTC,CATSRDPGPSYEQYF
TRBV19,TRBJ1-5,NA,TRBD1,TGTGCCAGTAGGACAGGGACTTTGACGCCCCAGCATTTT,CASRTGTLTPQHF
TRBV5-6,TRBJ1-5,NA,TRBD1,TGTGCCAGCAGCTCCTGGACAGGGGGCAACAGCAATCAGCCCCAGCATTTT,CASSSWTGGNSNQPQHF
TRBV27,TRBJ2-3,NA,TRBD2,TGTGCCAGCAGTCCGGCTAGCGGGGGGAAAGATACGCAGTATTTT,CASSPASGGKDTQYF
TRBV29-1,TRBJ1-1,NA,TRBD1,TGCAGCGCCAAGGGACAGCTGAACACTGAAGCTTTCTTT,CSAKGQLNTEAFF
TRBV11-3,TRBJ2-7,once,TRBD1,TGTGCCAGCAGCTTGGAGACAGGGAGTTACGAGCAGTACTTC,CASSLETGSYEQYF
TRBV7-2,TRBJ1-5,NA,NA,TGTGCCAGCAGCCCACAGATGTTTAGCAATCAGCCCCAGCATTTT,CASSPQMFSNQPQHF
TRBV9,TRBJ1-2,NA,NA,TGTGCCAGCAGCGCCGGGGCCTATGGCTACACCTTC,CASSAGAYGYTF
TRBV28,TRBJ1-2,NA,NA,TGTGCCAGCAAGATAACGGGACTCTCGGGCGAGAATGGCTACACCTTC,CASKITGLSGENGYTF
TRBV7-2,TRBJ2-2,NA,NA,TGTGCCAGCAGCCCAGGAGGACAGTCGAACACCGGGGAGCTGTTTTTT,CASSPGGQSNTGELFF
TRBV7-2,TRBJ2-7,NA,NA,TGTGCCAGCAGCTTAAATCGGGACCTTTCCTACGAGCAGTACTTC,CASSLNRDLSYEQYF
TRBV2,TRBJ2-1,once,TRBD2,TGTGCCAGCAGTAGCGGGGGGGCCGGCAATGAGCAGTTCTTC,CASSSGGAGNEQFF
TRBV6-2/TRBV6-3,TRBJ1-1,once,TRBD1,TGTGCCAGCAGTTACTCGACAGGGTTCACTGAAGCTTTCTTT,CASSYSTGFTEAFF
TRBV15,TRBJ2-5,NA,TRBD2,TGTGCCACCAGCAGAGACCCGATTGGTAGCGGGGGGCGCGACCAAGAGACCCAGTACTTC,CATSRDPIGSGGRDQETQYF
TRBV5-1,TRBJ1-1,NA,NA,TGCGCCAGCAGCTTGGATAGGCGGGGGGGCACTGAAGCTTTCTTT,CASSLDRRGGTEAFF
TRBV9,TRBJ1-2,once,NA,TGTGCCAGCAGCGTGGGGTTAGATGGCTACACCTTC,CASSVGLDGYTF
TRBV30,TRBJ1-1,NA,NA,TGTGCCTGGAGTGGGCTGGGTATGAACACTGAAGCTTTCTTT,CAWSGLGMNTEAFF
TRBV19,TRBJ1-5,NA,NA,TGTGCCAGTAGTATTGTCGGTAGGGCGGCCGGGAGCAATCAGCCCCAGCATTTT,CASSIVGRAAGSNQPQHF
TRBV5-6,TRBJ2-2,NA,NA,TGTGCCAGCATCCTACGTCCGAACACCGGGGAGCTGTTTTTT,CASILRPNTGELFF
TRBV19,TRBJ1-1,once,TRBD1,TGTGCCAGTCAAGGGGGCGCCATCACTGAAGCTTTCTTT,CASQGGAITEAFF
TRBV5-5,TRBJ1-5,NA,NA,TGTGCCAGCAGAGACGGAAATAGCAATCAGCCCCAGCATTTT,CASRDGNSNQPQHF
TRBV5-6,TRBJ1-2,NA,TRBD1,TGTGCCAGCAGCTTGGTGCCAGGGGGCGCCCCGGGAGCCAACTATGGCTACACCTTC,CASSLVPGGAPGANYGYTF
TRBV2,TRBJ1-2,NA,NA,TGTGCCAGCAGTGTAGGGGCAGGATCTTTTGGCTACACCTTC,CASSVGAGSFGYTF
TRBV11-3,TRBJ2-7,NA,NA,TGTGCCAGCAGCCCAAGTGTGGCTAGGGGCTCCCGGCTCCGCGACGAGCAGTACTTC,CASSPSVARGSRLRDEQYF
TRBV5-1,TRBJ2-5,NA,NA,TGCGCCAGCAGCGGCCCCGAGACCCAGTACTTC,CASSGPETQYF
TRBV30,TRBJ2-3,NA,TRBD2,TGTGCCTGGAGGCTGAGGACTAGCAGCACAGATACGCAGTATTTT,CAWRLRTSSTDTQYF
TRBV12-3/TRBV12-4,TRBJ2-3,NA,NA,TGTGCCAGCAGTTTTTTGACAGATACGCAGTATTTT,CASSFLTDTQYF
TRBV4-3,TRBJ2-5,NA,TRBD1,TGCGCCAGCAGCCATGAGAGGGGGCGAGAGACCCAGTACTTC,CASSHERGRETQYF
TRBV10-3,TRBJ1-5,NA,NA,TGTGCCATCAGGGCGGGACTCAATCAGCCCCAGCATTTT,CAIRAGLNQPQHF
TRBV10-3,TRBJ2-3,NA,TRBD1,TGTGCCATCAATCCGGGACAGGGGACAGATACGCAGTATTTT,CAINPGQGTDTQYF
TRBV7-6,TRBJ2-3,NA,TRBD1,TGTGCCAGCAGCTTAGGACAGGGGAACACAGATACGCAGTATTTT,CASSLGQGNTDTQYF
TRBV11-2,TRBJ2-7,NA,TRBD1,TGTGCCAGCAGCCCTCTTGGACAGGGCGGTCTGAACGAGCAGTACTTC,CASSPLGQGGLNEQYF
TRBV5-1,TRBJ1-1,NA,TRBD1,TGCGCCAGCAGCTTGGGGGACAGGGAAAGTATCACTGAAGCTTTCTTT,CASSLGDRESITEAFF
TRBV29-1,TRBJ1-3,once,TRBD1,TGCAGCGTTGAGGACAGGGGATACACCATATATTTT,CSVEDRGYTIYF
TRBV7-2,TRBJ1-2,NA,TRBD1,TGTGCCAGCAGCAGCCGGACAGGGGGGTATGGCTACACCTTC,CASSSRTGGYGYTF